This T cell receptor beta chain was recorded in a study of T cell changes during pregnancy in multiple sclerosis. Germline CDR1 MDHEN, CDR2 SYDVKM. This CDR3 contains 15 residues. The ends were cut back, 3 bases at V and 0 bases at J, with 6 bases in the middle. The assay was immunoSEQ multiplex PCR, and TCRdb's table has in-frame clones only and misses some. The profile shows 40,000 to 50,000 clones, approximately 89% of them singletons. The receptor was derived from a female donor with multiple sclerosis, enrolled in a pregnancy study. This specimen was CD4+ T cells from peripheral blood mononuclear cells, taken in the first trimester of pregnancy. The chain is built from TRBV28 and TRBJ2-6, with unresolved D. CDR3 in amino acids: CASSLLRSGANVLTF. CDR3 nucleotides: TGTGCCAGCAGTTTGTTGCGCTCTGGGGCCAACGTCCTGACTTTC.